These 10 T cell receptor beta chains share one sample of origin, sequenced in a study of blood T cell repertoires in COVID-19. Clones were read by immunoSEQ multiplex PCR, and TCRdb kept only the in-frame ones, dropping some. Among under 200,000 clones listed, about 80% were seen once. Input material: peripheral blood. Source of these receptors: a human donor with acute or convalescent COVID-19. The donor label of this sample is uncertain.

This clone was observed once. The chain couples TRBV5-1 to TRBJ1-5, with D maybe TRBD1 (5 bases). Germline V gives CDR1 SGHRS, CDR2 YFSETQ. V shed 10 bases and J shed 9 bases, with 17 bases lying between them. The CDR3 sequence is 12 residues long. The CDR3 nucleotides are TGCGCCGGGGACGGAGGGCTGCGGCCCCAGCATTTT. This sequence encodes CAGDGGLRPQHF. Based on the CDR3 plus reference TRBV5-1 and TRBJ1-5, the full variable domain is KAGVTQTPRYLIKTRGQQVTLSCSPISGHRSVSWYQQTPGQGLQFLFEYFSETQRNKGNFPGRFSGRQFSNSRSEMNVSTLELGDSALYLCAGDGGLRPQHFGDGTRLSIL.

The gene calls are TRBV11-1 and TRBJ2-2, with unresolved D. Germline V gives CDR1 SGHAT, CDR2 FQDESV (reference sequence). The CDR3 sequence is 15 residues long. V lost 2 bases and J 4 bases, leaving 11 bases between the germline ends. CDR3 bases: TGTGCCAGCAGCTTATACGGTAGAGTCACCGGGGAGCTGTTTTTT. The encoded protein is CASSLYGRVTGELFF.

V gene TRBV7-2 combines with J gene TRBJ2-3; 7 bases align to TRBD2. Per the germline V gene, CDR1 is SGHTA and CDR2 is FQGNSA. This CDR3 contains 15 residues. V dropped 5 bases and J dropped 0; count of bases not matched to a gene: 5. The CDR3 bases are TGTGCCAGCAGCCAAGCGGGACTCAGCACAGATACGCAGTATTTT. Translation gives CASSQAGLSTDTQYF.

V usage is TRBV28 and J usage is TRBJ1-2; TRBD1 matches 8 bases. The CDR3 contains 13 residues. CDR1 and CDR2 (germline): MDHEN, SYDVKM. J lost 7 bases, V lost 7 bases, and 8 bases had no gene match. CDR3 DNA: TGTGCCAGCATCCCCGGGACAGGCGGTGGCTACACCTTC. Its protein product is CASIPGTGGGYTF.

The rearrangement uses TRBV6-5 and TRBJ2-4; 9 nucleotides match TRBD1. Germline trimming cut 4 bases from V and 4 bases from J; bases unmatched to any gene: 8. The CDR3 is 16 residues long. CDR1 and CDR2 from the germline V gene are MNHEY and SVGAGI. The CDR3 nucleotides are TGTGCCAGCAGTTCGACAGGGGGGCGAGGGAAAAACATTCAGTACTTC. It translates to CASSSTGGRGKNIQYF.

This clone has only a few counts. The V gene is TRBV9, the J gene TRBJ1-6, with 8 bases that match TRBD1. V trimming: 7 bases; J trimming: 7 bases; junction bases outside the gene matches: 4. The CDR3 runs 13 residues. Germline CDR1 SGDLS, CDR2 YYNGEE. The CDR3 region is CASGQGDNSPLHF. In DNA form, the CDR3 reads TGTGCCAGCGGACAGGGAGACAATTCACCCCTCCACTTT.

The chain joins TRBV14 to TRBJ2-2; 11 positions match TRBD1. With V trimmed by 4 bases and J by 5 bases, 6 bases remained unmatched. The CDR3 is 16 residues long. Germline V gives CDR1 SGHDN, CDR2 FVKESK. CDR3 sequence reads: CASSPGTGGPTGELFF. CDR3 coding DNA: TGTGCCAGCAGCCCCGGGACAGGGGGACCAACCGGGGAGCTGTTTTTT.

J is TRBJ2-7 and V is TRBV29-1; 8 bases map to TRBD1. Germline V gene sequence: CDR1 SQVTM, CDR2 ANQGSEA. The V and J ends lost 6 bases and 6 bases, in that order; junction bases with no gene match: 7. The CDR3 has 12 residues. The CDR3 DNA reads as TGCAGCGTCGGACAGGGTGGTGGCGAGCAGTACTTC. This codes for CSVGQGGGEQYF.

This clone was observed a few times. V and J are TRBV6-5 and TRBJ1-2, with 9 bases identical to TRBD1. Germline trimming cut 10 bases from V and 7 bases from J; bases unmatched to any gene: 7. The germline V gene encodes CDR1 MNHEY and CDR2 SVGAGI. The CDR3 consists of 12 residues. The CDR3 loop is CATLQGAGGYTF. DNA for the CDR3: TGTGCCACCCTACAGGGGGCGGGTGGCTACACCTTC.

This clone was seen only once. The DNA for the CDR3 is TGTGCCAGCAGTCTATTACTTCTTACAGATACGCAGTATTTT. Translating gives CASSLLLLTDTQYF. The chain uses TRBV6-6 and TRBJ2-3, with no clear D. Trimming removed 5 bases at V and 3 bases at J, with 12 bases between. CDR1 and CDR2 (germline): MNHNY, SVGAGI (reference sequence). The CDR3 has 14 residues.